This T cell receptor (beta chain) was obtained from a study of T cells in Graves' hyperthyroidism and ophthalmopathy. Study-wide context: Blood from the periphery was taken at initial diagnosis, before any treatment. Whole-study results and caveats: The model forecast ophthalmopathy, anticipating it by a median around 6.5 months before onset. Separation of ophthalmopathy from stable hyperthyroidism was achieved by a 13 V-J model.

RNA transcripts were the template for amplifying TCR beta CDR3 regions. During a first-round RT-PCR of the TCR CDR3, the HTBI primer set was used. TCRdb processed the multiplex PCR reads anew with MiXCR; each CDR3 protein has one entry. The sample carries 400,000 to 550,000 distinct CDR3 sequences, approximately 15% recorded once. Germline V gene sequence: CDR1 PRHDT, CDR2 FYEKMQ (reference sequence). The CDR3 runs to 13 residues. V was shortened by 2 bases and J by 8 bases, with 12 bases between the two germline ends. This clonotype was seen a few times. Antigen specificity is unknown. The chain links TRBV13 to TRBJ1-2, with D maybe TRBD1 (5 bases). The specimen was blood. The receptor's source is a young woman with Graves' hyperthyroidism. CDR3 DNA: TGTGCCAGCAGCTTAACGGGGCTGTTAGGCTACACCTTC. Translated: CASSLTGLLGYTF.